The rows below give T cell receptor beta chains drawn from one sample of a study of cytomegalovirus exposure and HLA in healthy donors. Produced via immunoSEQ multiplex PCR; TCRdb's table is partial and in-frame only. The sample lists 140,000 to 150,000 clones, 94% seen once, with approximately 1.8% in the top ten. The specimen was PBMCs. These receptors all come from a man between 18 and 35 years old in good health and CMV-seropositive. Both conserved end residues are trimmed from each CDR3. D genes are given only for firm matches. Not every row has a clone size; where given, it reads once, few, many or a size class.

d_gene	v_gene	j_gene	abundance	CDR3aa
-	TRBV28	TRBJ1-1	-	ASSWRREVTEAF
TRBD2	TRBV14	TRBJ2-7	-	ASSEQLSGRGDEQY
TRBD1	TRBV16	TRBJ1-2	-	ASSHQDRGIGYT
TRBD1	TRBV28	TRBJ1-3	-	ASSLLGTGENTIY
TRBD1	TRBV5-1	TRBJ2-5	-	ASSLGGGWEETQY
-	TRBV28	TRBJ1-2	-	ASRRNNYGYT
TRBD1	TRBV19	TRBJ1-2	once	ASIRTGVVFDGYT
-	TRBV5-1	TRBJ2-3	-	ASSLGLDFPTDTQY
-	TRBV7-9	TRBJ1-4	-	ASDRDTTNEKLF
TRBD1	TRBV5-1	TRBJ1-2	-	ASSLIQGDPYGYT
TRBD2	TRBV5-6	TRBJ2-7	-	ASSLESGTSTYEQY
-	TRBV25-1	TRBJ1-2	-	ASSRDYGYT
-	TRBV6-1	TRBJ1-2	-	ASSEAVSVYGYT
TRBD1	TRBV6-1	TRBJ1-3	-	ASSENWDRGFGNTIY
TRBD2	TRBV9	TRBJ2-1	-	ASSVGGGPYNEQF
TRBD2	TRBV4-1	TRBJ2-7	few	ASSQDLPGTSSFEQY
TRBD1	TRBV2	TRBJ2-1	once	ASSRQGANEQF
TRBD1	TRBV30	TRBJ2-7	-	AGAGTGIYEQY
TRBD2	TRBV5-8	TRBJ2-7	-	ASSLLTRASGSYEQY
-	TRBV2	TRBJ2-7	-	ASSSRDVSYEQY
-	TRBV7-8	TRBJ1-5	-	ASSLDRDQPQH
-	TRBV29-1	TRBJ2-7	-	SIPRPLSYEQY
-	TRBV5-8	TRBJ2-7	-	ASRSRLSSYEQY
TRBD2	TRBV4-1	TRBJ2-3	-	ASSRSGGLMDTQY
-	TRBV2	TRBJ2-2	once	ASSFNTGGELF
-	TRBV5-4	TRBJ2-3	-	ASSPGLASTDTQY
-	TRBV7-9	TRBJ1-1	-	ASSHIQGRDTEAF
-	TRBV27	TRBJ1-2	-	AILTGNGYT
TRBD2	TRBV19	TRBJ2-7	-	ASSRGAGEAYEQY
-	TRBV28	TRBJ2-7	-	ASKAESLSYEQY
TRBD2	TRBV6-6	TRBJ2-7	-	ASSPSGLLRRYEQY
-	TRBV5-1	TRBJ2-3	-	ASSPTLGGTDTQY
TRBD1	TRBV11-2	TRBJ1-2	-	ASSGQEDNYGYT
-	TRBV7-9	TRBJ1-1	-	ASSLRTGFETEAF
TRBD2	TRBV10-2	TRBJ2-3	-	ASSGRTSGSTDTQY
TRBD2	TRBV6-1	TRBJ2-3	-	ASSEVGGADTQY
TRBD1	TRBV11-3	TRBJ2-2	-	ASSETGTGELF
-	TRBV28	TRBJ2-7	-	ASSFGGPFITYEQY
-	TRBV6-1	TRBJ2-7	-	ATRWRAGVYEQY
-	TRBV10-3	TRBJ1-3	-	AISEVRGSGNTIY
-	TRBV7-9	TRBJ2-1	-	ASSPVFGKTVDEQF
TRBD2	TRBV30	TRBJ2-3	once	AWIAGHTDTQY